This T cell receptor beta chain was observed in a study of cytomegalovirus exposure and HLA in healthy donors. Whole-study results and caveats: An assumption of roughly uniform sequencing depth across donors underlay the presence/absence analyses. Some public TCRs appeared in many individuals, while most sequences were rare. Previous analysis showed most TCR beta V segments were productive about 87% or about 30% of the time. There were reportedly fewer N-insertions in an Asian-associated ancestry cluster than the approximately 670-donor mean, in a later analysis.

As concerns this clone: What it binds is unknown.

CDR3 size: 13 residues. The germline V and J ends were trimmed by 7 bases and 5 bases, with 14 bases remaining between them. Germline V gene lookup returns CDR1 MNHEY and CDR2 SVGAGI. In the PCR, 60 Vbeta and 13 Jbeta primers were used. Data came from immunoSEQ multiplex PCR; TCRdb stores just in-frame clones and leaves some out. Of 60,000 to 70,000 clones in the sample, 65% to 85% were seen once. The TCR was taken from a woman aged 30 to 39 in good health and CMV-seronegative. Sequences were obtained from PBMCs. This chain links TRBV6-5 with TRBJ1-1; D is possibly TRBD1 (6 bases). The CDR3 region has the DNA TGTGCCAGCACCTACAGGGAGGGGACTGAAGCTTTCTTT. It specifies CASTYREGTEAFF.